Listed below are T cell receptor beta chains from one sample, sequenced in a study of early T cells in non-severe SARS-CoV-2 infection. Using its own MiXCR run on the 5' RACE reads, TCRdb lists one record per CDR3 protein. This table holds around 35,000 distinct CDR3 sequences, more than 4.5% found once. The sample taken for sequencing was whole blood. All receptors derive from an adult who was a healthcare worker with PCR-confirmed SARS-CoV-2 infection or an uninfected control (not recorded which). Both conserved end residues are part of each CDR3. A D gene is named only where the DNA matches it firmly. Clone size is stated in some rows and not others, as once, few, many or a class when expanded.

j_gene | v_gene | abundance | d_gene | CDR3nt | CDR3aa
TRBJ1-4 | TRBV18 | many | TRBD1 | TGTGCCAGCTCAGAACAACCGGGACAGTTCAATGAAAAACTGTTTTTT | CASSEQPGQFNEKLFF
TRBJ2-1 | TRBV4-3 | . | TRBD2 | TGCGCCAGCAGCCCGAGGACTAGCGGGATAAATGAGCAGTTCTTC | CASSPRTSGINEQFF
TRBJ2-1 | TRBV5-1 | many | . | TGCGCCAGCAGCTTGGAAGGGAACGAGCAGTTCTTC | CASSLEGNEQFF
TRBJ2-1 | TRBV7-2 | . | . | TGTGCCAGCAGCTTAGGGCAGGGTGGGTACAATGAGCAGTTCTTC | CASSLGQGGYNEQFF
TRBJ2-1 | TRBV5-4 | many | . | TGTGCCAGCAGCTTGTCGCTGTACAATGAGCAGTTCTTC | CASSLSLYNEQFF
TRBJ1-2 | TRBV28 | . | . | TGTGCCAGCAGTCTACAGGGAGCTGGCTACACCTTC | CASSLQGAGYTF
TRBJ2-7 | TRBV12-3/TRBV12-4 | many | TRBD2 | TGTGCCAGCAGTCCCCCGGGACTAGAGGGGGACTACGAGCAGTACTTC | CASSPPGLEGDYEQYF
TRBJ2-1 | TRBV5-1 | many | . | TGCGCCAGCAGCTCCCTAGGATCCGATGAGCAGTTCTTC | CASSSLGSDEQFF
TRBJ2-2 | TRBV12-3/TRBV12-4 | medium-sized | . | TGTGCCAGCAAGTCCAGGTTAGGCACCGGGGAGCTGTTTTTT | CASKSRLGTGELFF
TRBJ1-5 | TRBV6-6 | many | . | TGTGCCAGCAGCTCTAACAGCGAGGGCAATCAGCCCCAGCATTTT | CASSSNSEGNQPQHF
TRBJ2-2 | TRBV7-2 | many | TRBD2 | TGTGCCAGCAGCTCCGGACTAGCCGGGGAGCTGTTTTTT | CASSSGLAGELFF
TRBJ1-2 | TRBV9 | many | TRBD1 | TGTGCCAGCAGCGCAAACACAGGGGGACATAACTATGGCTACACCTTC | CASSANTGGHNYGYTF
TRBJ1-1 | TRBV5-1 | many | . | TGCGCCAGCAGCGGGACGACAGCCACCCCTGAAGCTTTCTTT | CASSGTTATPEAFF
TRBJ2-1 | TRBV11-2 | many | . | TGTGCCAGCAGCCATTTCCGGACCCAGAGGAGGCTTTACAATGAGCAGTTCTTC | CASSHFRTQRRLYNEQFF
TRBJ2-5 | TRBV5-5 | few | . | TGTGCCAGCAGCTTGCAGCGTACCGAGACCCAGTACTTC | CASSLQRTETQYF
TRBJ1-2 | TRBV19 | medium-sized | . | TGTGCCAGTAGCAATCCGTCGGTGGGAATCTATGGCTACACCTTC | CASSNPSVGIYGYTF
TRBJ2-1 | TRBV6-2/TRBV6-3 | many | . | TGTGCCAGCAGCCTAGGGAATACGAGGTATAGCTCCTACAATGAGCAGTTCTTC | CASSLGNTRYSSYNEQFF
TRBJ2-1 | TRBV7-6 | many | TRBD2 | TGTGCCAGCAGCATAAATAGCGGGAGGAACAATGAGCAGTTCTTC | CASSINSGRNNEQFF
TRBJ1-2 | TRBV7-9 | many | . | TGTGCCAGCAGCTTAGTCCGGGGAGGCTATGGCTACACCTTC | CASSLVRGGYGYTF
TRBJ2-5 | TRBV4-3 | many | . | TGCGCCAGCAGCCTTCAACAAACAAGCGAGACCCAGTACTTC | CASSLQQTSETQYF
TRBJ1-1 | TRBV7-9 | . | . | TGTGCCAGCAGGACGGGACATTTGAACACTGAAGCTTTCTTT | CASRTGHLNTEAFF
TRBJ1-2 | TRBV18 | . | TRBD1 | TGTGCCAGCTCAGCACGACAGGGCCCCCTCACCAACTATGGCTACACCTTC | CASSARQGPLTNYGYTF
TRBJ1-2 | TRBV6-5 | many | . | TGTGCCAGCAGGCTCCGGGACTCCGGTGGCTACACCTTC | CASRLRDSGGYTF
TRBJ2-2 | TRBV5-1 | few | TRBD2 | TGCGCCAGCAGCTGGACTAGCGGCGCGAACACCGGGGAGCTGTTTTTT | CASSWTSGANTGELFF
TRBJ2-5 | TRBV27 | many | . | TGTGCCAGCAGTTTCTTTGATCAAGAGACCCAGTACTTC | CASSFFDQETQYF
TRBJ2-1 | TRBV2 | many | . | TGTGCCAGCAGGACCCCCCGGGAGTCGGAGGAGGGGTCCTACAATGAGCAGTTCTTC | CASRTPRESEEGSYNEQFF
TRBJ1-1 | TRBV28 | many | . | TGTGCCAGCAGTCCGCCCGAGCCGGGGCAGAGATCTTTCTTT | CASSPPEPGQRSFF
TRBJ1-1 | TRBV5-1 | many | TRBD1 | TGCGCCAGCAGCCTAGGGGACAGGGTGGGAACTGAAGCTTTCTTT | CASSLGDRVGTEAFF
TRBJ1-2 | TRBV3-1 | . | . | TGTGCCAGCAGCCGGAAACAGGGTAGGATAAACTATGGCTACACCTTC | CASSRKQGRINYGYTF
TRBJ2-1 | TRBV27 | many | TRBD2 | TGTGCCAGCAGTGCCAGACCGACTAGCGGGAGTACCTACAATGAGCAGTTCTTC | CASSARPTSGSTYNEQFF
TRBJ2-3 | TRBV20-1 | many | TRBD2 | TGCAGTGCTAGGCCCAGCGGGATGGTAGATACGCAGTATTTT | CSARPSGMVDTQYF
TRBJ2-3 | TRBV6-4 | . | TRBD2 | TGTGCCACTTCCCCTCGACTAGCGCTAAGCACAGATACGCAGTATTTT | CATSPRLALSTDTQYF
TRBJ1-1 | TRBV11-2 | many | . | TGTGCCAGCAGCTCCCGATTGAACACTGAAGCTTTCTTT | CASSSRLNTEAFF
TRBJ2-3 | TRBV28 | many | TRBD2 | TGTGCCAGCAGCCCACCACTAGCGAGTGTGCCAGATACGCAGTATTTT | CASSPPLASVPDTQYF
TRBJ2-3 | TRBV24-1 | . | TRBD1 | TGTGCCACCAGTGAGGCAGGGGGCCCAGATACGCAGTATTTT | CATSEAGGPDTQYF
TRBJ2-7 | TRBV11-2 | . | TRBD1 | TGTGCCTCGAGTTGGGGACAGAACTACGAGCAGTACTTC | CASSWGQNYEQYF